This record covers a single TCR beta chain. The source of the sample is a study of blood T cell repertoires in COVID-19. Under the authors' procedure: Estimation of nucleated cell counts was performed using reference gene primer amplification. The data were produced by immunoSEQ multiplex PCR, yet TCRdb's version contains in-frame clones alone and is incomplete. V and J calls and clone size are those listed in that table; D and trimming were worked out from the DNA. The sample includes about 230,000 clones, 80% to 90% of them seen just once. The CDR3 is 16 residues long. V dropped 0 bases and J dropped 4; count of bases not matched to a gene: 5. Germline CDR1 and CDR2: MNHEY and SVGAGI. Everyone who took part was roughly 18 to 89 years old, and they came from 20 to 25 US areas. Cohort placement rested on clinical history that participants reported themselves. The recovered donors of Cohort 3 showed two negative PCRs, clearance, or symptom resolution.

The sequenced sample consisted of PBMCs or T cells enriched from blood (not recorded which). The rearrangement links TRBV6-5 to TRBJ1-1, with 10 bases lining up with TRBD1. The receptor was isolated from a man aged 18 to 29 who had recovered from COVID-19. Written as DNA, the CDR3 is TGTGCCAGCAGTTACTCGACAGGGGGCGAGAGCACTGAAGCTTTCTTT. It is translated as CASSYSTGGESTEAFF.